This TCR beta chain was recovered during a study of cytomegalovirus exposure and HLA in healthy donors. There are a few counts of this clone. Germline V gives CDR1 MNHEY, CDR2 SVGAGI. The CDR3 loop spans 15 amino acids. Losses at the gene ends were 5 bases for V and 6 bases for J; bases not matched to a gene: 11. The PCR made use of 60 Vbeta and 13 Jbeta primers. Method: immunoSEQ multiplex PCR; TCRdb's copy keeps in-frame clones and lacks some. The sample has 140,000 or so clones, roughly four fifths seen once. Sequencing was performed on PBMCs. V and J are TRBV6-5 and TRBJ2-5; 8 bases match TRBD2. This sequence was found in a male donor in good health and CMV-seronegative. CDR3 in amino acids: CASSNSAGGVKTQYF. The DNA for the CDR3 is TGTGCCAGCAGTAATTCCGCGGGGGGAGTAAAGACCCAGTACTTC.